One and the same sample provided the 9 T cell receptor beta chains below, sequenced in a study of graft-versus-host responses after intestinal transplantation. Antigens of these TCRs are unknown. The data were produced by immunoSEQ multiplex PCR, yet TCRdb's version contains in-frame clones alone and is incomplete. The sample yields approximately 99,000 clones, just under 95% seen once. Sequencing was performed on unstimulated CD8+ T cells sorted from spleen or lymph node cells, taken before transplant. The receptors were sampled from a human donor who was the organ donor for an intestinal transplant.

V usage is TRBV4-1 and J usage is TRBJ2-7; D perhaps matches TRBD1 (6 bases). This CDR3 is built from 13 residues. Germline values: CDR1 MGHRA, CDR2 YSYEKL. Between the trimmed V and J ends, which lost 1 base and 5 bases, there was a span of 9 bases. The CDR3 protein is CASSQVGAHEQYF. The CDR3 coding sequence is TGCGCCAGCAGCCAAGTGGGGGCCCACGAGCAGTACTTC.

V gene TRBV19 combines with J gene TRBJ1-1; no definite D call. The CDR3 has 11 amino acids. In germline, CDR1 is LNHDA, CDR2 SQIVND (reference sequence). The V end lost 1 base, the J end lost 12 bases, and 9 bases lay between the germline ends. CDR3 protein: CASSIGQWPFF. The CDR3 DNA reads as TGTGCCAGTAGTATAGGACAATGGCCTTTCTTT.

The chain carries TRBV23-1 and TRBJ2-1, with D possibly being TRBD1 (6 bases). TRBV23-1 has ORF status, its function being uncertain. The CDR3 has 16 residues. Trimming took off 3 bases at V and 0 bases at J, with 12 bases between the two ends. CDR3 nucleotides: TGCGCCAGCAGTCAGGGGGACATAAGCTCCTACAATGAGCAGTTCTTC. Translating gives CASSQGDISSYNEQFF.

The chain joins TRBV7-6 to TRBJ2-3; TRBD2 matches at 13 bases. V shed 5 bases, J shed 3 bases, and the junction held 14 bases outside the gene matches. This CDR3 comprises 19 residues. Germline V lookup: CDR1 SGHVS, CDR2 FNYEAQ. CDR3 DNA: TGTGCCAGCAGCGGACCCACCGGGACTAGCGGGGTGTGGACAGATACGCAGTATTTT. This codes for CASSGPTGTSGVWTDTQYF.

V gene TRBV20-1 combines with J gene TRBJ2-3; D is undetermined. This CDR3 has 11 residues. The V gene lost 5 bases and the J gene lost 6 bases, with 9 bases spanning the gap. Germline V gene lookup returns CDR1 DFQATT and CDR2 SNEGSKA (reference sequence). The CDR3 nucleotides are TGCAGTGCTGTGCGCGATGATACGCAGTATTTT. It codes for CSAVRDDTQYF.

This clone was seen just once. The rearrangement joins TRBV25-1 to TRBJ2-1; 9 bases match TRBD2. This CDR3 comprises 17 residues. Germline V lookup: CDR1 MGHDK, CDR2 SYGVNS. Trimming cost V 2 bases and J 3 bases; bases outside gene matches: 8. The CDR3 region is CASSETGTSRLYNEQFF. The CDR3 nucleotides read TGTGCCAGCAGTGAAACCGGGACTAGCCGTCTCTACAATGAGCAGTTCTTC.

The chain carries TRBV29-1 and TRBJ2-1; D possibly corresponds to TRBD1 (5 bases). The CDR3 is 14 amino acids. CDR1 and CDR2 from the germline V gene are SQVTM and ANQGSEA. V was clipped by 4 bases and J by 0 bases, with 10 bases between them. The CDR3 DNA follows: TGCAGCGTTGCTCTAAGGGGCTCCTACAATGAGCAGTTCTTC. Protein sequence: CSVALRGSYNEQFF.

The rearrangement joins TRBV6-6 to TRBJ2-7, with D possibly being TRBD1 (5 bases). Trimming shortened V by 8 bases and J by 3 bases, and 11 bases separated the two germline ends. The CDR3 runs 12 residues. Germline V gene lookup returns CDR1 MNHNY and CDR2 SVGAGI (reference sequence). The CDR3 region is CASQGSLYEQYF. The CDR3 DNA reads TGTGCCAGCCAGGGCAGCCTCTACGAGCAGTACTTC.

This clone was seen just once. V gene TRBV29-1 combines with J gene TRBJ1-3, with 7 bases fitting TRBD1. Germline values: CDR1 SQVTM, CDR2 ANQGSEA. This CDR3 is 15 amino acids long. After removal of 1 base from V and 1 base from J, the junction contained 4 bases not matched to a gene. This chain's CDR3 is CSVEGQGTSGNTIYF. The CDR3 DNA reads TGCAGCGTTGAAGGACAGGGTACGTCTGGAAACACCATATATTTT. Together with reference TRBV29-1 and TRBJ1-3, the CDR3 gives the full variable domain: SAVISQKPSRDICQRGTSLTIQCQVDSQVTMMFWYRQQPGQSLTLIATANQGSEATYESGFVIDKFPISRPNLTFSTLTVSNMSPEDSSIYLCSVEGQGTSGNTIYFGEGSWLTVV.